The 25 T cell receptor beta chains below all came from one sample that was sequenced in a study of memory CD4+ T cells and cytomegalovirus serostatus. Assay used: immunoSEQ multiplex PCR; TCRdb lists only in-frame clones, some missing. The sample records approximately 41,000 clones, 76% being singletons. The sort gate was single viable CD3+CD4+CD8-CD45RO+ cells for memory CD4+ T cells. The sequenced sample was memory CD4+ T cells from blood. Receptor source: an adult in good health and CMV-seronegative.

The chain combines TRBV15 with TRBJ1-1, with TRBD1 matching 9 bases. Germline lookup yields CDR1 LNHNV and CDR2 YYDKDF (reference sequence). V was pared by 3 bases and J by 2 bases, with 10 bases of the junction left unmatched. CDR3 size: 17 residues. The CDR3 DNA is TGTGCCACCAGCAGCACCTCACAGGGGGCAGGAAACACTGAAGCTTTCTTT. Residues: CATSSTSQGAGNTEAFF.

A single count supports this clone. J is TRBJ2-5 and V is TRBV29-1; D unresolved. Germline-derived CDR1 and CDR2 are SQVTM and ANQGSEA. V dropped 4 bases and J dropped 7 bases, with 7 bases sitting between them. CDR3 length equals 10 residues. The CDR3 coding sequence is TGCAGCGTTGGTGCCGGGACCCAGTACTTC. Its protein is CSVGAGTQYF. Using reference TRBV29-1 and TRBJ2-5 for the parts outside the CDR3, the full variable domain is SAVISQKPSRDICQRGTSLTIQCQVDSQVTMMFWYRQQPGQSLTLIATANQGSEATYESGFVIDKFPISRPNLTFSTLTVSNMSPEDSSIYLCSVGAGTQYFGPGTRLLVL.

The chain is built from TRBV9 and TRBJ1-1, with D unresolved. The CDR3 has 14 amino acids. The germline V and J ends were trimmed by 0 bases and 1 base, with 7 bases remaining between them. Germline CDR1 reads SGDLS; CDR2 reads YYNGEE. The CDR3 region is CASSVGKGNTEAFF. In DNA form, the CDR3 reads TGTGCCAGCAGCGTAGGGAAGGGGAACACTGAAGCTTTCTTT.

This chain joins TRBV21-1 and TRBJ1-4. TRBV21-1 has pseudogene status. The CDR3 contains 16 residues. CDR3 region: CASSKEEIGGLGKLFF. The CDR3 DNA reads TGTGCCAGCAGCAAAGAGGAGATCGGGGGGCTTGGGAAACTGTTTTTT.

This chain links TRBV6-5 with TRBJ1-2, with unresolved D. V was cut by 3 bases and J by 3 bases, with 14 bases left in between. CDR1 MNHEY and CDR2 SVGAGI come from the germline V gene. The CDR3 is 15 residues long. CDR3 residues: CASSYRGREDYGYTF. As DNA, the CDR3 is TGTGCCAGCAGTTATCGCGGGAGGGAAGACTATGGCTACACCTTC.

The rearrangement uses TRBV6-5 and TRBJ2-7, with 12 bases that match TRBD2. This CDR3 is built from 12 residues. Germline lookup yields CDR1 MNHEY and CDR2 SVGAGI. J lost 5 bases, V lost 9 bases, and 2 bases had no gene match. Here the CDR3 reads CASRTSGNEQYF. In DNA, the CDR3 is TGTGCCAGTAGGACTAGCGGGAACGAGCAGTACTTC.

This chain joins TRBV6-6 and TRBJ2-7, with unresolved D. The V end lost 2 bases, the J end lost 2 bases, and 13 bases lay between the germline ends. The CDR3 loop spans 15 amino acids. Germline lookup yields CDR1 MNHNY and CDR2 SVGAGI (reference sequence). In DNA, the CDR3 is TGTGCCAGCAGTTACAGGTCCCCGAAACCCTACGAGCAGTACTTC. Encoded protein: CASSYRSPKPYEQYF.

This clone was found a few times. V usage is TRBV6-1 and J usage is TRBJ2-2; the D gene is possibly TRBD1 (6 bases). V was trimmed by 3 bases and J by 2 bases, leaving 16 bases between them. Per germline, CDR1 MNHNS and CDR2 SASEGT. This CDR3 is 17 amino acids long. Written as DNA, the CDR3 is TGTGCCAGCAGTGACCAGCCCCCGGACAGAAACACCGGGGAGCTGTTTTTT. Translating it yields CASSDQPPDRNTGELFF.

This rearrangement joins TRBV28 to TRBJ2-7; 8 positions agree with TRBD2. This CDR3 has 14 residues. After removal of 10 bases from V and 1 base from J, the junction contained 9 bases not matched to a gene. The V gene's germline CDR1 is MDHEN and CDR2 SYDVKM. The CDR3 region has the DNA TGTGCCATCCGAGCGGAGCGGGAGTCCTACGAGCAGTACTTC. It encodes CAIRAERESYEQYF. The variable domain in full, with the rest retrieved from reference TRBV28 and TRBJ2-7, is DVKVTQSSRYLVKRTGEKVFLECVQDMDHENMFWYRQDPGLGLRLIYFSYDVKMKEKGDIPEGYSVSREKKERFSLILESASTNQTSMYLCAIRAERESYEQYFGPGTRLTVT.

The chain links TRBV28 to TRBJ2-5; TRBD1 is a possible D gene (6 bases). V was clipped by 5 bases and J by 7 bases, with 20 bases between them. The CDR3 contains 15 residues. Germline CDR1 reads MDHEN; CDR2 reads SYDVKM. The CDR3 sequence is CASSHSGPQGWTQYF. CDR3 in DNA: TGTGCCAGCAGTCACTCCGGGCCTCAGGGGTGGACCCAGTACTTC.

The chain carries TRBV6-5 and TRBJ2-1; perhaps D is TRBD1 or TRBD2 (5 bases each). The CDR3 spans 16 residues. Trimming cost V 0 bases and J 6 bases, with 15 bases left between them. From germline, CDR1 is MNHEY and CDR2 SVGAGI. The CDR3 coding sequence is TGTGCCAGCAGTTACTCGACAGCGGTTGGGGCCAATGAGCAGTTCTTC. It yields the protein CASSYSTAVGANEQFF.

This sequence joins TRBV7-6 and TRBJ2-5; TRBD2 is a possible D gene (6 bases). This CDR3 region has 15 residues. The V gene's germline CDR1 is SGHVS and CDR2 FNYEAQ. Trimming stripped 2 bases from V and 4 bases from J, with 14 bases between. This CDR3 reads CASSLWAGSPETQYF. CDR3 in DNA: TGTGCCAGCAGCTTATGGGCGGGGTCTCCAGAGACCCAGTACTTC.

The chain joins TRBV7-2 to TRBJ2-7; 10 bases match TRBD2. Losses at the gene ends were 4 bases for V and 3 bases for J; bases not matched to a gene: 3. The CDR3 contains 14 residues. From germline, CDR1 is SGHTA and CDR2 FQGNSA. The CDR3 reads CASSSTSGYYEQYF. The CDR3 nucleotides are TGTGCCAGCAGCTCGACTAGCGGGTACTACGAGCAGTACTTC.

The chain recombines TRBV6-5 with TRBJ1-5, with 7 bases aligning to TRBD1. The CDR3 loop spans 14 amino acids. The germline gives CDR1 MNHEY, CDR2 SVGAGI. V was clipped by 5 bases and J by 3 bases; unmatched bases: 4. The chain's CDR3 is CASSRTGANQPQHF. The CDR3 DNA follows: TGTGCCAGCAGTCGGACAGGTGCCAATCAGCCCCAGCATTTT.

The chain carries TRBV5-1 and TRBJ2-2; 10 nucleotides match TRBD2. The CDR3 runs 16 residues. Trimming took 0 bases from V and 4 from J; bases not matched to a gene: 3. Germline-derived CDR1 and CDR2 are SGHRS and YFSETQ. The CDR3 region has the DNA TGCGCCAGCAGCTTGGGGAGCGGGAGGGCCACCGGGGAGCTGTTTTTT. Its protein is CASSLGSGRATGELFF.

The V and J genes are TRBV11-3 and TRBJ2-1; possible D gene TRBD2, 6 bases. Germline V gene lookup returns CDR1 SGHNT and CDR2 YENEEA. The CDR3 is made up of 13 amino acids. V dropped 5 bases and J dropped 7 bases, with 12 bases sitting between them. DNA for the CDR3: TGTGCCAGCAGCCTGGGGGGTTTAAATGAGCAGTTCTTC. This codes for CASSLGGLNEQFF.

This clone was counted only a few times. The chain is built from TRBV7-2 and TRBJ2-3; D is unclear. Germline V lookup: CDR1 SGHTA, CDR2 FQGNSA. The CDR3 consists of 12 residues. Trimming took 3 bases from V and 6 from J, leaving 7 bases between them. This chain's CDR3 is CASSFSVDTQYF. In DNA, the CDR3 is TGTGCCAGCAGCTTCTCGGTTGATACGCAGTATTTT.

V gene TRBV9 combines with J gene TRBJ1-1; D call uncertain. The CDR3 length is 15 residues. The V end was cut by 6 bases, the J end by 1 base, with 16 bases between. Germline V CDR1 and CDR2: SGDLS, YYNGEE. The CDR3 sequence is CASTRDLGRNTEAFF. The CDR3 bases are TGTGCCAGCACGCGGGATTTAGGGAGGAACACTGAAGCTTTCTTT.

The V and J genes are TRBV7-2 and TRBJ2-3, with 10 nucleotides matching TRBD2. Losses at the gene ends were 2 bases for V and 1 base for J; bases not matched to a gene: 6. The CDR3 loop spans 17 amino acids. The germline gives CDR1 SGHTA, CDR2 FQGNSA. The CDR3 DNA reads TGTGCCAGCAGCTTACGAGCGGGAGGGCCCGGCACAGATACGCAGTATTTT. Its translation: CASSLRAGGPGTDTQYF.

This chain connects TRBV15 to TRBJ2-1; TRBD2 might be the D (6 bases). Germline CDR1 LNHNV, CDR2 YYDKDF (reference sequence). V lost 0 bases and J lost 13, with 13 bases in between. The CDR3 length is 13 residues. The CDR3 protein is CATSRDITSYQFF. In DNA, the CDR3 is TGTGCCACCAGCAGAGACATAACTAGCTATCAGTTCTTC.

This clone was observed once. This sequence joins TRBV6-6 and TRBJ2-5; 11 bases match TRBD1. CDR1 is MNHNY and CDR2 is SVGAGI in the germline V gene (reference sequence). The CDR3 totals 16 residues. The junction had 11 bases not matched to a gene; V was cut back by 6 bases and J by 5 bases. CDR3 in DNA: TGTGCCAGCAGGGACCGGGACAGGGGGGTAGGGGAGACCCAGTACTTC. As protein: CASRDRDRGVGETQYF.

The J gene is TRBJ1-1, the V gene TRBV6-6, with D unresolved. Germline CDR1 is MNHNY and CDR2 is SVGAGI (reference sequence). The V end lost 4 bases, the J end lost 6 bases, and 6 bases lay between the germline ends. The CDR3 has 11 residues. CDR3 bases: TGTGCCAGCAGTTCCAAGTCTGAAGCTTTCTTT. Its protein is CASSSKSEAFF.

This sequence joins TRBV4-3 and TRBJ1-4; the D gene is possibly TRBD1 (6 bases). The CDR3 is 17 residues long. Looked up from germline, CDR1 is LGHNA and CDR2 is YSLEER. V lost 1 base, J lost 3 bases, and 15 bases lay in between. In DNA form, the CDR3 reads TGCGCCAGCAGCCAAGGGGTCGCGGGGGCGGCTAATGAAAAACTGTTTTTT. It codes for CASSQGVAGAANEKLFF.

The V gene is TRBV28, the J gene TRBJ1-1, with 9 bases identical to TRBD1. Germline values: CDR1 MDHEN, CDR2 SYDVKM. V lost 3 bases to trimming and J lost 7 bases; unmatched junction nucleotides: 6. This CDR3 has 14 residues. The CDR3 DNA is TGTGCCAGCAGTTTGCGGGACAGGGTAGGTGAAGCTTTCTTT. Translating it yields CASSLRDRVGEAFF.

V gene TRBV18 combines with J gene TRBJ2-2, with D tentatively TRBD2 (5 bases). Germline CDR1 KGHSH, CDR2 LQKENI. The CDR3 length is 16 residues. V lost 6 bases, J lost 1 base, and 15 bases lay in between. The CDR3 DNA follows: TGTGCCAGCTCGAGGGAATACGACCTGAACACCGGGGAGCTGTTTTTT. Translating gives CASSREYDLNTGELFF.